This TCR beta chain was retrieved from a study of OX40 agonist ivuxolimab in advanced cancers. J was trimmed by 3 bases and V by 4 bases; bases with no gene match: 7. The CDR3 sequence is 15 residues long. Germline V gives CDR1 SGDLS, CDR2 YYNGEE. Method: immunoSEQ multiplex PCR; TCRdb's copy keeps in-frame clones and lacks some. The top ten clones hold about 1.3% of a sample with tens of thousands of clones, around 90% of them seen once. The specimen was CD4+ or CD8+ T cells sorted from blood, collected in a trial of the OX40 agonist ivuxolimab. J is TRBJ1-2 and V is TRBV9; 9 bases map to TRBD1. The TCR sequence derives from an adult with an advanced solid tumor such as melanoma, head and neck, liver or kidney cancer. CDR3 nucleotides: TGTGCCAGCAGCCCTAGCGGGACAGGGCACTATGGCTACACCTTC. Its translation is CASSPSGTGHYGYTF.